What follows are 23 T cell receptor beta chains derived from one specimen sequenced in a study of response to subunit inactivated influenza vaccine. TCRdb re-called the RT-PCR reads with MiXCR, one entry per CDR3 protein. The sample shows about 500,000 distinct CDR3 sequences, about 17% of them seen only once. The material sequenced was CD4+ T cells sorted from PBMCs, taken roughly 24 months after vaccination. The origin of the receptors is a man between 50 and 75 years old who received an inactivated influenza vaccine.

V gene TRBV9 combines with J gene TRBJ2-2; tentatively, D is TRBD1 or TRBD2 (6 bases each). The CDR3 runs 15 residues. Deletions cut 4 bases from V and 6 bases from J, with 16 bases between. The V gene's germline CDR1 is SGDLS and CDR2 YYNGEE. The CDR3 loop is CASSRRGGLAGELFF. In DNA form, the CDR3 reads TGTGCCAGCAGCCGGCGAGGGGGACTCGCCGGGGAGCTGTTTTTT.

This clonotype showed up many times. V and J are TRBV10-3 and TRBJ2-3, with D maybe TRBD1 (6 bases). CDR3 length equals 14 residues. Germline values: CDR1 ENHRY, CDR2 SYGVKD. Trimming removed 5 bases from V and 0 bases from J, with 9 bases in between. This CDR3 reads CAISPDRSTDTQYF. The CDR3 DNA follows: TGTGCCATCAGTCCTGACAGGAGCACAGATACGCAGTATTTT.

This clonotype has just a few counts. The rearrangement uses TRBV4-2 and TRBJ2-7; D not resolved. V was cut by 3 bases and J by 3 bases, with 9 bases left in between. In germline, CDR1 is LGHNA, CDR2 YNFKEQ. The CDR3 covers 13 residues. The CDR3 DNA is TGTGCCAGCAGCCACGATTCAGGCTACGAGCAGTACTTC. Its protein is CASSHDSGYEQYF.

This clonotype showed up many times. V usage is TRBV6-2 or TRBV6-3 and J usage is TRBJ1-1, with D uncertain. The CDR3 totals 15 residues. The germline V and J ends were trimmed by 7 bases and 1 base, with 16 bases remaining between them. Germline V gene data show CDR1 as MNHEY and CDR2 as SVGEGT. The CDR3 loop reads CASKTNAGWNTEAFF. DNA of the CDR3: TGTGCCAGCAAGACAAACGCGGGCTGGAACACTGAAGCTTTCTTT.

This chain connects TRBV12-3 or TRBV12-4 to TRBJ1-3, with TRBD1 as a possible D gene (6 bases). The CDR3 contains 17 residues. V was clipped by 4 bases and J by 0 bases, with 16 bases between them. CDR3 sequence reads: CASSSLGGGFSGNTIYF. The CDR3 DNA follows: TGTGCCAGCAGTTCCCTAGGTGGGGGCTTCTCTGGAAACACCATATATTTT.

This clonotype came up many times. The rearrangement joins TRBV24-1 to TRBJ1-2; 10 nucleotides align to TRBD1. Germline lookup yields CDR1 KGHDR and CDR2 SFDVKD. The CDR3 is 14 amino acids. With V trimmed by 4 bases and J by 5 bases, 3 bases remained unmatched. CDR3 DNA sequence: TGTGCCACCAGTGACCAGGGACAGGGGTATGGCTACACCTTC. Its protein product is CATSDQGQGYGYTF.

In its sample, this clonotype was seen a few times. The chain couples TRBV11-1 to TRBJ2-5; the match to TRBD1 covers 7 bases. The germline V gene encodes CDR1 SGHAT and CDR2 FQDESV (reference sequence). V was clipped by 4 bases and J by 5 bases; unmatched bases: 19. The length of the CDR3 is 18 residues. In nucleotides, the CDR3 is TGTGCCAGCAGCTCCATTGTGCGGACAGGATACCTCCCGGAGACCCAGTACTTC. The encoded protein is CASSSIVRTGYLPETQYF.

This clonotype was counted a few times. The CDR3 spells CASSVSGDTQYF. CDR3 DNA: TGTGCCAGCAGCGTGTCGGGAGATACGCAGTATTTT. V and J are TRBV9 and TRBJ2-3; D not certain. Trimming left V 2 bases short and J 5 bases short, with 6 bases between. Germline CDR1 is SGDLS and CDR2 is YYNGEE. This CDR3 spans 12 amino acids. The full variable domain, its missing parts supplied by reference TRBV9 and TRBJ2-3, is DSGVTQTPKHLITATGQRVTLRCSPRSGDLSVYWYQQSLDQGLQFLIQYYNGEERAKGNILERFSAQQFPDLHSELNLSSLELGDSALYFCASSVSGDTQYFGPGTRLTVL.

This clonotype was detected only a few times. This chain connects TRBV2 to TRBJ2-1; D is perhaps TRBD1 or TRBD2 (7 bases each). CDR3 length equals 15 residues. Germline V gene sequence: CDR1 SNHLY, CDR2 FYNNEI. Trimming took 6 bases from V and 3 from J, leaving 15 bases between them. For the CDR3, the DNA is TGTGCCAGCAGCCTCAGGGGGGGTTTCTACAATGAGCAGTTCTTC. It specifies CASSLRGGFYNEQFF.

This chain links TRBV20-1 with TRBJ2-2; TRBD2 matches at 10 bases. Germline V gene data show CDR1 as DFQATT and CDR2 as SNEGSKA (reference sequence). V lost 6 bases, J lost 4 bases, and 14 bases stayed unmatched. The CDR3 runs 17 residues. CDR3 DNA sequence: TGCAGTGCACCCCACCTCTTAAGCGGGAGGGCCACCGGGGAGCTGTTTTTT. Residues: CSAPHLLSGRATGELFF.

The chain is built from TRBV29-1 and TRBJ2-5, with 8 bases fitting TRBD2. The germline V gene has CDR1 SQVTM and CDR2 ANQGSEA. This CDR3 is built from 14 residues. V gave up 1 base and J gave up 5 bases; unmatched junction bases: 6. DNA for the CDR3: TGCAGCGTTGAAGCCCCAGCGGGGGCTGAGACCCAGTACTTC. Translated, it gives CSVEAPAGAETQYF.

The genes are TRBV7-9 and TRBJ2-1; 10 bases are a match to TRBD2. In germline, CDR1 is SEHNR, CDR2 FQNEAQ (reference sequence). The CDR3 runs to 15 residues. The V and J ends lost 5 bases and 9 bases, in that order; junction bases with no gene match: 10. CDR3 in DNA: TGTGCCAGCAGCGCTGGGACTAGCGCTTACGGTGAGCAGTTCTTC. Protein product: CASSAGTSAYGEQFF.

The CDR3 coding sequence is TGCAGTGCTAGAGTTCCAGTGGGAAGCGGGGGGTCATACAATGAGCAGTTCTTC. Its translation is CSARVPVGSGGSYNEQFF. The chain carries TRBV20-1 and TRBJ2-1; 9 bases are shared with TRBD2. CDR1 is DFQATT, CDR2 SNEGSKA, per germline (reference sequence). CDR3 size: 18 residues. Germline trimming cut 1 base from V and 4 bases from J; bases unmatched to any gene: 14.

V is TRBV5-1 and J is TRBJ2-7; D is unresolved. CDR1 is SGHRS, CDR2 YFSETQ, per germline. V gave up 0 bases and J gave up 4 bases, with 17 bases separating them. CDR3 length: 16 amino acids. The CDR3 protein is CASSLGGALGNYEQYF. CDR3 DNA: TGCGCCAGCAGCTTGGGTGGAGCGCTGGGTAATTACGAGCAGTACTTC.

The chain carries TRBV9 and TRBJ2-7; unclear D gene. V lost 1 base and J 7 bases, leaving 12 bases between the germline ends. Germline CDR1 SGDLS, CDR2 YYNGEE. This CDR3 comprises 13 residues. The DNA for the CDR3 is TGTGCCAGCAGCGTAATCTCCAAAGGTGAGCAGTACTTC. This sequence encodes CASSVISKGEQYF.

V gene TRBV28 combines with J gene TRBJ1-2; D gene uncertain. This CDR3 spans 13 amino acids. CDR1 and CDR2 (germline): MDHEN, SYDVKM. V was cut by 7 bases and J by 4 bases, with 13 bases left in between. The CDR3 coding sequence is TGTGCCAGCAACTATCTCGGTTCCTATGGCTACACCTTC. The encoded protein is CASNYLGSYGYTF.

The rearrangement uses TRBV7-9 and TRBJ1-1; TRBD1 is a possible D gene (5 bases). Between the trimmed V and J ends, which lost 4 bases and 4 bases, there was a span of 13 bases. This CDR3 contains 14 residues. CDR1 and CDR2 (germline): SEHNR, FQNEAQ (reference sequence). CDR3 bases: TGTGCCAGCAGCTACGACAGCATTAGCACTGAAGCTTTCTTT. This sequence encodes CASSYDSISTEAFF.

The chain uses TRBV29-1 and TRBJ2-7; no firm D call. Germline CDR1 and CDR2: SQVTM and ANQGSEA. Trimming took 4 bases from V and 7 from J, leaving 20 bases between them. The CDR3 totals 14 residues. The CDR3 bases are TGCAGCGTTGTAAGGACGCGTCCTAGGGCGGAGCAGTACTTC. It specifies CSVVRTRPRAEQYF.

V gene TRBV6-1 combines with J gene TRBJ2-5; D is possibly TRBD1 (6 bases). Looked up from germline, CDR1 is MNHNS and CDR2 is SASEGT. V was pared by 6 bases and J by 3 bases, with 11 bases between. The CDR3 covers 13 residues. The CDR3 sequence: CASSQQGKETQYF. The CDR3 DNA is TGTGCCAGCAGCCAACAGGGTAAAGAGACCCAGTACTTC.

The gene calls are TRBV5-1 and TRBJ2-2; D is uncertain. V lost 0 bases and J 1 base, leaving 10 bases between the germline ends. CDR3 length equals 16 residues. CDR1 SGHRS and CDR2 YFSETQ come from the germline V gene. CDR3 coding DNA: TGCGCCAGCAGCTTGGCGCCCAACTTGAACACCGGGGAGCTGTTTTTT. Protein: CASSLAPNLNTGELFF.

This chain links TRBV4-3 with TRBJ2-5; no definite D call. Per germline, CDR1 LGHNA and CDR2 YSLEER. The CDR3 is 15 residues long. Trimming left V 0 bases short and J 5 bases short, with 13 bases between. DNA for the CDR3: TGCGCCAGCAGCCAAGAGAATTTAGTCGGGGAGACCCAGTACTTC. Protein: CASSQENLVGETQYF.

The rearrangement links TRBV9 to TRBJ1-1, with 7 bases that match TRBD1. CDR1 is SGDLS, CDR2 YYNGEE, per germline. V lost 0 bases and J lost 7; bases outside the gene matches: 6. CDR3 length: 14 residues. For the CDR3, the DNA is TGTGCCAGCAGCGTAGTTAGGGGGCAGGGTGAAGCTTTCTTT. Its translation is CASSVVRGQGEAFF.

The J gene is TRBJ2-2, the V gene TRBV4-3; a possible D gene is TRBD1 (6 bases). Trimming left V 0 bases short and J 3 bases short, with 17 bases between. CDR1 and CDR2 (germline): LGHNA, YSLEER. This CDR3 is 18 amino acids long. The DNA of the CDR3 is TGCGCCAGCAGCCAAGAACAGGGCAATCGACCTTACACCGGGGAGCTGTTTTTT. It is translated as CASSQEQGNRPYTGELFF.